This passage covers 10 T cell receptor beta chains from one sample sequenced in a study of identical twins (dated by TCRdb to the mid-2010s). Receptor amplification or capture employed 5' RACE. Sequencing relied on an Illumina HiSeq 2000. The public reads were reanalyzed by TCRdb: fastp trimming at Q25, MiXCR alignment, in-frame beta chains only. A single entry per CDR3 protein holds the most common genes and DNA from its merged rows. In all, the sample holds about 530,000 distinct CDR3 sequences, and approximately 14% of those were seen once. More than 0.4% of the sample lies in the top ten. These data were also reused for a study on yellow fever vaccine responses in identical twins.

Sequencing was performed on CD4+ T cells sorted from blood. The receptors were sampled from a woman aged 18-29 years in good health.

This clonotype was counted between two and nine times. This chain links TRBV12-5 with TRBJ2-1; D is perhaps TRBD2 (7 bases). V gave up 1 base and J gave up 6 bases, with 13 bases separating them. CDR1 and CDR2 from the germline V gene are LGHNT and FRNRAP. This CDR3 is 15 amino acids long. This chain's CDR3 is CASGLARGGFNEQFF. CDR3 nucleotides: TGTGCTAGTGGTTTGGCAAGGGGGGGTTTCAATGAGCAGTTCTTC.

This clonotype appeared many times. The J gene is TRBJ2-7, the V gene TRBV5-1, with 9 bases identical to TRBD1. The germline V gene encodes CDR1 SGHRS and CDR2 YFSETQ. The CDR3 loop spans 16 amino acids. With V trimmed by 0 bases and J by 5 bases, 9 bases remained unmatched. In nucleotides, the CDR3 is TGCGCCAGCAGCTTGGAAGCCGGGACAGGGTACAACGAGCAGTACTTC. Its translation is CASSLEAGTGYNEQYF.

In this sample, this clonotype turned up a few times. The V and J genes are TRBV28 and TRBJ2-5, with D possibly TRBD2 on 5 matching bases. The CDR3 extends over 13 amino acids. The germline CDR1 and CDR2 sequences are MDHEN and SYDVKM. Trimming took 5 bases from V and 6 from J, leaving 13 bases between them. CDR3 sequence reads: CASSEPGKKTQYF. The CDR3 bases are TGTGCCAGCAGTGAGCCCGGGAAGAAGACCCAGTACTTC.

This chain uses TRBV10-2 with TRBJ2-2; 10 bases line up with TRBD2. The CDR3 loop spans 15 amino acids. Germline CDR1 reads WSHSY; CDR2 reads SAAADI. Trimming removed 6 bases from V and 7 bases from J; junction bases left unmatched: 8. The CDR3 coding sequence is TGCGCCAGCAGGGCTAGCGGGGGCTACGTCGGGGAGCTGTTTTTT. Translation gives CASRASGGYVGELFF.

The chain has TRBV12-3 or TRBV12-4 and TRBJ2-5; D is perhaps TRBD1 or TRBD2 (5 bases each). V was clipped by 4 bases and J by 4 bases, with 10 bases between them. The CDR3 totals 13 residues. CDR3 sequence: CASSWGPRETQYF. The CDR3 nucleotides read TGTGCCAGCAGTTGGGGACCAAGAGAGACCCAGTACTTC.

In its sample, this clonotype was seen a few times. This sequence joins TRBV24-1 and TRBJ2-1; TRBD1 might be the D (5 bases). Trimming left V 0 bases short and J 9 bases short, with 14 bases between. This CDR3 contains 15 residues. CDR1 KGHDR and CDR2 SFDVKD come from the germline V gene. CDR3 DNA: TGTGCCACCAGTGATTTGGGGCAGGGTTTTAGTGAGCAGTTCTTC. Residues: CATSDLGQGFSEQFF.

This chain uses TRBV15 with TRBJ2-3, with D perhaps matching TRBD1 or TRBD2 (5 bases each). Germline values: CDR1 LNHNV, CDR2 YYDKDF (reference sequence). With 2 bases removed from V and 3 bases from J, the gap between germline ends came to 18 bases. This CDR3 has 17 amino acids. The CDR3 spells CATSRNRGLIQTDTQYF. The CDR3 region has the DNA TGTGCCACCAGCAGAAACCGGGGCCTGATACAGACAGATACGCAGTATTTT. Looking up the rest from reference TRBV15 and TRBJ2-3 gives the full variable domain: DAMVIQNPRYQVTQFGKPVTLSCSQTLNHNVMYWYQQKSSQAPKLLFHYYDKDFNNEADTPDNFQSRRPNTSFCFLDIRSPGLGDTAMYLCATSRNRGLIQTDTQYFGPGTRLTVL.

The rearrangement uses TRBV28 and TRBJ1-3; 8 bases fit TRBD1. Germline CDR1 MDHEN, CDR2 SYDVKM. The CDR3 has 15 amino acids. V was pared by 8 bases and J by 8 bases, with 14 bases of the junction left unmatched. The chain's CDR3 is CASCPRDRLRYTIYF. The CDR3 DNA sequence: TGTGCCAGCTGTCCCCGGGACAGGCTTCGTTACACCATATATTTT.

This clonotype was seen only a few times. V usage is TRBV11-2 and J usage is TRBJ2-1; the match to TRBD2 covers 11 bases. Trimming removed 5 bases from V and 2 bases from J; junction bases left unmatched: 5. CDR1 SGHAT and CDR2 FQNNGV come from the germline V gene. This CDR3 is 16 amino acids long. The CDR3 protein is CASSGLAGGPYNEQFF. Written as DNA, the CDR3 is TGTGCCAGCAGCGGGCTAGCGGGGGGCCCCTACAATGAGCAGTTCTTC.

This clonotype was recorded a few times. The chain couples TRBV7-9 to TRBJ1-1, with D hard to call. Germline loops: CDR1 SEHNR, CDR2 FQNEAQ (reference sequence). V was pared by 5 bases and J by 6 bases, with 13 bases between. This CDR3 is built from 13 residues. The CDR3 loop is CASSTLGRPEAFF. In DNA form, the CDR3 reads TGTGCCAGCAGCACCCTAGGGCGGCCTGAAGCTTTCTTT.